The text below deals with one T cell receptor (beta chain). These data come from a study of cytomegalovirus exposure and HLA in healthy donors. As for the study in general: As released early, the data held some 80 million unique TCRs from HLA-typed donors.

Both 60 Vbeta primers and 13 Jbeta primers went into the PCR. TCRdb's table, derived via immunoSEQ multiplex PCR, lists solely in-frame clones and lacks some. The sample's table shows approximately 130,000 clones. Healthy bone marrow donors made up the cohort. V lost 3 bases and J lost 6; bases outside the gene matches: 7. Germline V CDR1 and CDR2: WNHNN, SYGVQD (reference sequence). This CDR3 is built from 14 residues. The material sequenced was PBMCs. The origin of this receptor is a woman aged 60-75 years in good health and CMV-seronegative. The V gene is TRBV10-1, the J gene TRBJ1-1; 7 positions agree with TRBD1. The CDR3 spells CASSEDRVLSEAFF. CDR3 nucleotides: TGCGCCAGCAGTGAAGACAGGGTCCTTTCTGAAGCTTTCTTT.